What follows is one T cell receptor beta chain and its context. Its antigen is unknown. The data were produced by immunoSEQ multiplex PCR, yet TCRdb's version contains in-frame clones alone and is incomplete. The table lists roughly 34,000 clones, approximately 86% of them singletons. The data derive from a study of chemoradiotherapy in HPV16-positive cancers. Turning to the study itself: Candidate HPV-specific T-cell clones and common TCR motifs came from functional assays in a couple of HPV16-positive patients.

Repeated repertoire sampling spanned the course of chemoradiotherapy. Findings of the study overall: In HPV16-positive patients, HPV-responsive T-cell expansion tracked better recurrence-free survival. Non-HPV-specific T cells did not expand in tumors during treatment, whereas candidate HPV-specific clones and E7-related motifs did.

This TCR came from a human donor with HPV-associated anogenital cancer. The sequences come from blood, collected from a patient who underwent chemoradiotherapy.

This chain's CDR3 is CASSPTSGGIAGELFF. The CDR3 DNA reads TGTGCCAGCTCGCCGACTAGCGGGGGGATCGCCGGGGAGCTGTTTTTT. The chain joins TRBV18 to TRBJ2-2; 13 bases are a match to TRBD2. The germline CDR1 and CDR2 sequences are KGHSH and LQKENI. The CDR3 is 16 residues long. With 6 bases clipped from V and 6 bases from J, the junction kept 7 bases outside the gene matches.